These 10 T cell receptor beta chains were sequenced from one sample in a study of regulatory T cells in long-lasting Graves disease (dated by TCRdb to the early 2020s). Libraries were made using multiplex PCR. Sequenced on an Illumina HiSeq 4000. CDR3 regions were amplified by Arm-PCR with iRepertoire HTBI primers to construct TCR beta libraries. The public sequencing data were trimmed at Q25 with fastp and processed into clonotypes with MiXCR by TCRdb, which kept only in-frame beta chains. Rows matching on CDR3 protein sequence are summarized as one entry with the most common DNA and genes. The sample data list about 610,000 distinct CDR3 sequences, and around 15% of these were observed just once. The ten largest clones take up around 12% of the sample. The intended sense of this specimen's time point label: newly diagnosed GD, antithyroid drugs for less than 3 months. For both TCR sequencing and RNA sequencing, RNA was extracted from PBMCs using TRIzol.

Another study also made use of these data, one on T cells in Graves' hyperthyroidism and ophthalmopathy.

The input for sequencing was peripheral blood mononuclear cells (PBMCs), taken at new diagnosis, from a patient treated with antithyroid drugs. The source is a man between 18 and 29 years old with Graves disease. Donor details come from another sample of the same person, matched by shared clones.

The V gene is TRBV13, the J gene TRBJ2-1; 7 bases are shared with TRBD2. The CDR3 loop spans 16 amino acids. Germline V gives CDR1 PRHDT, CDR2 FYEKMQ (reference sequence). Losses at the gene ends were 2 bases for V and 5 bases for J; bases not matched to a gene: 9. The CDR3 reads CASSLFVGGPHNEQFF. Here the CDR3 DNA reads TGTGCCAGCAGCTTATTTGTGGGAGGGCCTCACAATGAGCAGTTCTTC.

In this sample, this clonotype turned up many times. The chain is built from TRBV12-3 or TRBV12-4 and TRBJ2-7; no firm D call. Trimming took off 3 bases at V and 3 bases at J, with 6 bases between the two ends. The CDR3 consists of 12 residues. The CDR3 here is CASSFYSYEQYF. The CDR3 DNA sequence: TGTGCCAGCAGTTTTTACAGCTACGAGCAGTACTTC.

The CDR3 loop is CSVVLPGEEPSTDTQYF. The CDR3 nucleotides read TGCAGCGTTGTTCTCCCTGGGGAGGAGCCAAGCACAGATACGCAGTATTTT. This chain joins TRBV29-1 and TRBJ2-3; D is perhaps TRBD2 (6 bases). The CDR3 contains 17 residues. V was clipped by 4 bases and J by 0 bases, with 20 bases between them. CDR1 is SQVTM and CDR2 is ANQGSEA in the germline V gene.

V and J are TRBV13 and TRBJ1-3, with D maybe TRBD1 (5 bases). Germline V lookup: CDR1 PRHDT, CDR2 FYEKMQ (reference sequence). The V end was cut by 5 bases, the J end by 0 bases, with 14 bases between. CDR3 size: 16 residues. The CDR3 bases are TGTGCCAGCAGCGGAATTGGGGACGCCTCTGGAAACACCATATATTTT. Its translation is CASSGIGDASGNTIYF. The whole variable domain, remainder taken from reference TRBV13 and TRBJ1-3, is AAGVIQSPRHLIKEKRETATLKCYPIPRHDTVYWYQQGPGQDPQFLISFYEKMQSDKGSIPDRFSAQQFSDYHSELNMSSLELGDSALYFCASSGIGDASGNTIYFGEGSWLTVV.

The rearrangement links TRBV28 to TRBJ2-6; 10 positions agree with TRBD2. Germline CDR1 reads MDHEN; CDR2 reads SYDVKM. The length of the CDR3 is 18 residues. V shed 2 bases and J 2 bases; nucleotides not matched to a gene: 6. The CDR3 region has the DNA TGTGCCAGCAGTTTACGGCTAGCGGGAGAGGCTGGGGCCAACGTCCTGACTTTC. Translating it yields CASSLRLAGEAGANVLTF.

This clonotype was seen at least ten times. The CDR3 loop is CASSREGPGELFF. DNA of the CDR3: TGTGCCAGCAGCCGCGAGGGCCCCGGGGAGCTGTTTTTT. This sequence joins TRBV7-3 and TRBJ2-2, with a tentative D call TRBD2 (5 bases). Per the germline V gene, CDR1 is SGHTA and CDR2 is FQGTGA. Trimming took 5 bases from V and 6 from J, leaving 10 bases between them. This CDR3 is built from 13 residues.

The rearrangement joins TRBV7-3 to TRBJ1-3; D is unresolved. V lost 0 bases, J lost 3 bases, and 12 bases lay in between. CDR3 length: 16 residues. Germline V gene lookup returns CDR1 SGHTA and CDR2 FQGTGA. CDR3 protein: CASSLTAPGRGNTIYF. The CDR3 region has the DNA TGTGCCAGCAGCTTAACCGCCCCGGGCCGTGGAAACACCATATATTTT.

This clonotype was seen at least ten times. The genes are TRBV30 and TRBJ1-5, with 8 bases identical to TRBD1. The germline gives CDR1 GTSNPN, CDR2 SVGIG (reference sequence). V was pared by 0 bases and J by 5 bases, with 9 bases of the junction left unmatched. The CDR3 extends over 16 amino acids. CDR3: CAWSVTGGTADQPQHF. CDR3 DNA: TGTGCCTGGAGTGTAACAGGGGGGACAGCTGATCAGCCCCAGCATTTT.

This clonotype has a handful of counts. The rearrangement joins TRBV7-2 to TRBJ2-5; tentative D call: TRBD2 (6 bases). From germline, CDR1 is SGHTA and CDR2 FQGNSA. The CDR3 contains 15 residues. The germline V and J ends were trimmed by 1 base and 3 bases, with 12 bases remaining between them. The CDR3 DNA is TGTGCCAGCAGCTTAGTCTCTAGCGCTAAAGAGACCCAGTACTTC. It encodes CASSLVSSAKETQYF.

J is TRBJ2-5 and V is TRBV5-1, with D possibly being TRBD1 or TRBD2 (6 bases each). Between the trimmed V and J ends, which lost 2 bases and 5 bases, there was a span of 16 bases. The length of the CDR3 is 15 residues. CDR1 is SGHRS, CDR2 YFSETQ, per germline. The CDR3 sequence: CASSLGSGGGETQYF. DNA of the CDR3: TGCGCCAGCAGCTTAGGCTCCGGGGGCGGCGAGACCCAGTACTTC.